The rows below give T cell receptor beta chains drawn from one sample of a study of yellow fever vaccine responses in identical twins. TCRdb re-analysed the RT-PCR reads in MiXCR, keeping a single row per CDR3 protein. Of 15,000 to 20,000 distinct CDR3 sequences listed, roughly 80% are singletons. The source was T cells from blood (PBMCs), unsorted or a sorted subset (not recorded which), collected before or after yellow fever vaccination (not recorded which). The receptors were sampled from a young woman who received the yellow fever vaccine. Each CDR3 is given with its conserved first and last residue. A D gene is named only where the DNA matches it firmly. Clone size is not always given. Where it is, it says once, few, many or a class for expanded clones.

abundance: once; d_gene: .; j_gene: TRBJ2-1; len: 10; v_gene: TRBV28; CDR3aa: CASKGWEQFF; CDR3nt: TGTGCCAGCAAGGGGTGGGAGCAGTTCTTC
abundance: .; d_gene: .; j_gene: TRBJ2-2; len: 14; v_gene: TRBV11-1; CDR3aa: CASSFQGETGELFF; CDR3nt: TGTGCCAGCAGCTTCCAGGGAGAGACCGGGGAGCTGTTTTTT
abundance: .; d_gene: .; j_gene: TRBJ1-1; len: 15; v_gene: TRBV7-2; CDR3aa: CASSLTVSGNTEAFF; CDR3nt: TGTGCCAGCAGCCTGACAGTTTCTGGGAACACTGAAGCTTTCTTT
abundance: .; d_gene: .; j_gene: TRBJ2-7; len: 13; v_gene: TRBV11-2; CDR3aa: CASSPGPGSKQYF; CDR3nt: TGTGCCAGCAGTCCGGGGCCCGGATCCAAGCAGTACTTC
abundance: .; d_gene: TRBD1; j_gene: TRBJ2-7; len: 14; v_gene: TRBV11-1; CDR3aa: CASSPPGQGYEQYF; CDR3nt: TGTGCCAGCAGCCCGCCCGGACAGGGCTACGAGCAGTACTTC
abundance: .; d_gene: TRBD2; j_gene: TRBJ2-7; len: 15; v_gene: TRBV4-1; CDR3aa: CASSHGTSMSYEQYF; CDR3nt: TGCGCCAGCAGCCATGGGACTAGCATGTCCTACGAGCAGTACTTC
abundance: .; d_gene: .; j_gene: TRBJ2-3; len: 17; v_gene: TRBV11-1; CDR3aa: CASSLGGRLENTDTQYF; CDR3nt: TGTGCCAGCAGCTTAGGGGGACGGCTAGAGAACACAGATACGCAGTATTTT
abundance: .; d_gene: .; j_gene: TRBJ1-2; len: 12; v_gene: TRBV4-1; CDR3aa: CASSEGGYGYTF; CDR3nt: TGCGCCAGCAGTGAAGGGGGCTATGGCTACACCTTC
abundance: .; d_gene: .; j_gene: TRBJ2-7; len: 15; v_gene: TRBV7-2; CDR3aa: CASSLAASTPGEQYF; CDR3nt: TGTGCCAGCAGCTTGGCGGCCTCGACCCCCGGCGAGCAGTACTTC
abundance: .; d_gene: .; j_gene: TRBJ2-1; len: 15; v_gene: TRBV6-1; CDR3aa: CASSPPGTAYNEQFF; CDR3nt: TGTGCCAGCAGTCCACCCGGGACGGCCTACAATGAGCAGTTCTTC
abundance: .; d_gene: TRBD1; j_gene: TRBJ2-7; len: 15; v_gene: TRBV5-4; CDR3aa: CASSSTGQGGYEQYF; CDR3nt: TGTGCCAGCAGCTCTACGGGACAGGGGGGTTACGAGCAGTACTTC
abundance: .; d_gene: .; j_gene: TRBJ2-5; len: 14; v_gene: TRBV14; CDR3aa: CASSQPGNQETQYF; CDR3nt: TGTGCCAGCAGCCAGCCAGGGAACCAAGAGACCCAGTACTTC
abundance: .; d_gene: TRBD2; j_gene: TRBJ2-2; len: 17; v_gene: TRBV29-1; CDR3aa: CSALIPPSGRFPGELFF; CDR3nt: TGCAGCGCTCTGATACCCCCTAGCGGGAGATTCCCCGGGGAGCTGTTTTTT
abundance: .; d_gene: .; j_gene: TRBJ2-5; len: 13; v_gene: TRBV29-1; CDR3aa: CSAITGGGETQYF; CDR3nt: TGCAGCGCCATAACAGGAGGTGGCGAGACCCAGTACTTC
abundance: .; d_gene: TRBD1; j_gene: TRBJ2-1; len: 16; v_gene: TRBV20-1; CDR3aa: CSARAQDRLAYNEQFF; CDR3nt: TGCAGTGCTAGAGCCCAGGACAGGCTGGCCTACAATGAGCAGTTCTTC
abundance: .; d_gene: .; j_gene: TRBJ2-7; len: 15; v_gene: TRBV29-1; CDR3aa: CSVLLGTSVSYEQYF; CDR3nt: TGCAGCGTTCTCCTCGGGACCTCAGTCTCCTACGAGCAGTACTTC
abundance: .; d_gene: .; j_gene: TRBJ2-1; len: 15; v_gene: TRBV19; CDR3aa: CASSVIGGLGLEQFF; CDR3nt: TGTGCCAGTAGCGTTATCGGGGGCCTGGGGCTGGAGCAGTTCTTC
abundance: .; d_gene: TRBD1; j_gene: TRBJ2-3; len: 15; v_gene: TRBV7-9; CDR3aa: CASSLRDRSTDTQYF; CDR3nt: TGTGCCAGCAGCTTACGGGACAGGAGCACAGATACGCAGTATTTT
abundance: .; d_gene: TRBD1; j_gene: TRBJ2-7; len: 16; v_gene: TRBV7-2; CDR3aa: CASSLDPGTAKYEQYF; CDR3nt: TGTGCCAGCAGCTTAGACCCTGGGACAGCTAAGTACGAGCAGTACTTC
abundance: few; d_gene: .; j_gene: TRBJ1-5; len: 16; v_gene: TRBV4-2; CDR3aa: CASSRGWGEDNQPQHF; CDR3nt: TGTGCCAGCAGCCGGGGGTGGGGGGAGGACAATCAGCCCCAGCATTTT
abundance: .; d_gene: TRBD1; j_gene: TRBJ2-7; len: 12; v_gene: TRBV29-1; CDR3aa: CSVRITGGEQYF; CDR3nt: TGCAGCGTCCGAATAACAGGGGGAGAGCAGTACTTC
abundance: .; d_gene: TRBD2; j_gene: TRBJ2-7; len: 14; v_gene: TRBV30; CDR3aa: CAWSGGAGALEQYF; CDR3nt: TGTGCCTGGAGTGGGGGAGCGGGAGCCCTCGAGCAGTACTTC
abundance: .; d_gene: TRBD2; j_gene: TRBJ2-1; len: 12; v_gene: TRBV5-6; CDR3aa: CASSSSGNEQFF; CDR3nt: TGTGCCAGCAGCTCTAGCGGGAATGAGCAGTTCTTC
abundance: .; d_gene: .; j_gene: TRBJ1-1; len: 13; v_gene: TRBV14; CDR3aa: CASSQDLDSEAFF; CDR3nt: TGTGCCAGCAGCCAAGATCTAGACAGTGAAGCTTTCTTT
abundance: once; d_gene: .; j_gene: TRBJ1-1; len: 12; v_gene: TRBV28; CDR3aa: CASSWDGTEAFF; CDR3nt: TGTGCCAGCAGTTGGGACGGCACTGAAGCTTTCTTT